This T cell receptor (beta chain) was observed in a study of cytomegalovirus exposure and HLA in healthy donors. Study findings and constraints: According to the study, around 180 TCR beta chains were cytomegalovirus-associated. Later analysis revealed greater clonal expansion in HLA-associated TCR beta chains than in equally common others. The authors later found TCR association rates varying by HLA locus, with DRB1 most and HLA-C fewest.

Between the trimmed V and J ends, which lost 7 bases and 9 bases, there was a span of 16 bases. CDR1 and CDR2 from the germline V gene are WSHSY and SAAADI. CDR3 length equals 13 residues. In the PCR, 60 Vbeta and 13 Jbeta primers were used. Libraries were prepared by immunoSEQ multiplex PCR; TCRdb keeps only in-frame clonotypes and omits some of them. Its table lists about 48,000 clones. In regard to this clone: Its antigen is undetermined.

The clonotype comes from a male donor in good health and CMV-seropositive. Sequencing was done on a sample of PBMCs. The chain has TRBV10-2 and TRBJ2-1, with D unresolved. CDR3 sequence reads: CASTQSGAGEQFF. DNA for the CDR3: TGCGCCAGCACTCAGTCCGGTGCCGGTGAGCAGTTCTTC.